This section outlines one TCR beta chain sequence together with its context. Authors' data handling: Reference gene primer amplification in the assay estimated nucleated cell counts. The method was immunoSEQ multiplex PCR; TCRdb's version includes in-frame clones alone and lacks a portion of them. V and J calls and clone size are as listed in that table; D and trimming were resolved from the DNA. In the table there are more than 110,000 clones, 82% of which are singletons. This sample was taken from a study of blood T cell repertoires in COVID-19. Study in general: T cells, B-cell-depleted T cells, or PBMCs provided the cDNA or gDNA that served as material.

J lost 8 bases, V lost 3 bases, and 8 bases had no gene match. The CDR3 spans 14 residues. CDR1 and CDR2 (germline): LGHDT, YNNKEL (reference sequence). Sequenced: peripheral blood. The chain has TRBV3-1 (or the pseudogene TRBV3-2) and TRBJ1-2, with TRBD1 matching 8 bases. The receptor comes from a woman over 75 with acute or convalescent COVID-19. In nucleotides, the CDR3 is TGTGCCAGCAGCCATGACAGGGGCGGTTGGGGCTACACCTTC. Protein: CASSHDRGGWGYTF.